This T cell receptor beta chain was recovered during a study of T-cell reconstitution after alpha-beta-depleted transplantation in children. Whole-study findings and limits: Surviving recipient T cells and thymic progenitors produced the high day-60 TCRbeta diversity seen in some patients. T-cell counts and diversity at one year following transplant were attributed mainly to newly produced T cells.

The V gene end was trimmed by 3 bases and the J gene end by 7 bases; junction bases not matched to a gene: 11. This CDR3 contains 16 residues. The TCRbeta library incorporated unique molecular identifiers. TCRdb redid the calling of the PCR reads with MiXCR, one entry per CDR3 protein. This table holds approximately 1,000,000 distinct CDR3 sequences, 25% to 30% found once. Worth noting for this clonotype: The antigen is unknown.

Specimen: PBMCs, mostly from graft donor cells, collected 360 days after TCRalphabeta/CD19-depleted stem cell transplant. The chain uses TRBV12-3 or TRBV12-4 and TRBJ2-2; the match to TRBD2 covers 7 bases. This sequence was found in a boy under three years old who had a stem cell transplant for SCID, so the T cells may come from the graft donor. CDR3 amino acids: CASSLGDYRVLGELFF. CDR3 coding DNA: TGTGCCAGCAGTTTGGGGGACTATAGGGTTCTCGGGGAGCTGTTTTTT.